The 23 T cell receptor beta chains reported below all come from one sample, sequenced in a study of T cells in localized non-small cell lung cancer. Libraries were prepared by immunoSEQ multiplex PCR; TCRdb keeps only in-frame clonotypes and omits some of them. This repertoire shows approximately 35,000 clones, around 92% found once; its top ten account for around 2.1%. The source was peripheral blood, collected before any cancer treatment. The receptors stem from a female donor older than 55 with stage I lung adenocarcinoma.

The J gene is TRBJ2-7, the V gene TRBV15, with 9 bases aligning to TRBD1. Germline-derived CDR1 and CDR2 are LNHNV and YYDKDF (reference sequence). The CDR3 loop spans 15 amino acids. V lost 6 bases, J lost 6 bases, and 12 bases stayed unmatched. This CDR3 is CATSLRTGDVAEQYF. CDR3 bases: TGTGCCACCAGTCTTAGGACAGGGGATGTAGCCGAGCAGTACTTC. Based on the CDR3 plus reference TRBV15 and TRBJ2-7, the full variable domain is DAMVIQNPRYQVTQFGKPVTLSCSQTLNHNVMYWYQQKSSQAPKLLFHYYDKDFNNEADTPDNFQSRRPNTSFCFLDIRSPGLGDTAMYLCATSLRTGDVAEQYFGPGTRLTVT.

DNA of the CDR3: TGCGCCAGCAGCCAAGAGGAAGGAGCTAACTATGGCTACACCTTC. Protein product: CASSQEEGANYGYTF. The chain links TRBV4-1 to TRBJ1-2; D is ambiguous. Germline lookup yields CDR1 MGHRA and CDR2 YSYEKL. Trimming removed 0 bases at V and 0 bases at J, with 8 bases between. The CDR3 is 15 residues long.

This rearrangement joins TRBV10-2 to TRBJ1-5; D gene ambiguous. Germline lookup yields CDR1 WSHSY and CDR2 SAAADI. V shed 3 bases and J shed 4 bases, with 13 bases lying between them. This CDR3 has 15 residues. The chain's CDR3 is CASSDPGWGNQPQHF. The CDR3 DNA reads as TGCGCCAGCAGTGATCCCGGGTGGGGAAATCAGCCCCAGCATTTT.

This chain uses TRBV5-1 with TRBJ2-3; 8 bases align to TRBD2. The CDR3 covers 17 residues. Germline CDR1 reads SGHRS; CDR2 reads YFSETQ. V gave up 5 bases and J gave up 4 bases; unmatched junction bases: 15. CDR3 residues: CASRRSPGAGDADTQYF. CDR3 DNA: TGCGCCAGCAGGCGTTCACCGGGAGCGGGGGATGCAGATACGCAGTATTTT.

CDR3 nucleotides: TGTGCCACCAAGCGGGGGGGAACAGATACGCAGTATTTT. This gives the protein CATKRGGTDTQYF. The chain couples TRBV15 to TRBJ2-3, with 10 bases aligning to TRBD2. The CDR3 has 13 residues. V was clipped by 7 bases and J by 3 bases; unmatched bases: 1. Per germline, CDR1 LNHNV and CDR2 YYDKDF (reference sequence).

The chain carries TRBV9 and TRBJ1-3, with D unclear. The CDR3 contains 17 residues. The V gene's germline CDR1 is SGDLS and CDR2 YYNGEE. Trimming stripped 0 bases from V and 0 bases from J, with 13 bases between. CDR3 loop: CASSVGLTVYSGNTIYF. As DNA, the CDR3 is TGTGCCAGCAGCGTAGGTCTTACAGTTTACTCTGGAAACACCATATATTTT.

CDR3 amino acids: CASSFSGGPSYEQYF. DNA for the CDR3: TGTGCCAGCAGCTTCTCAGGGGGCCCCTCCTACGAGCAGTACTTC. The V gene is TRBV5-5, the J gene TRBJ2-7, with 8 bases matching TRBD1. CDR3 length equals 15 residues. Looked up from germline, CDR1 is SGHKS and CDR2 is YYEKEE (reference sequence). Trimming at V came to 2 bases and at J to 0 bases, leaving 4 bases not matched to a gene. Full variable domain (remainder filled in from reference TRBV5-5 and TRBJ2-7): DAGVTQSPTHLIKTRGQQVTLRCSPISGHKSVSWYQQVLGQGPQFIFQYYEKEERGRGNFPDRFSARQFPNYSSELNVNALLLGDSALYLCASSFSGGPSYEQYFGPGTRLTVT.

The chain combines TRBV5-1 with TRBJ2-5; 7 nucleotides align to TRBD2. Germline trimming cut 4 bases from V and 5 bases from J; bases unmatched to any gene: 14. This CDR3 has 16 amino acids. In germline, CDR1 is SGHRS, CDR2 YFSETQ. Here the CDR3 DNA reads TGCGCCAGCAGCCCGGGGACTAAGAGTCCGGGTGAGACCCAGTACTTC. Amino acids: CASSPGTKSPGETQYF.

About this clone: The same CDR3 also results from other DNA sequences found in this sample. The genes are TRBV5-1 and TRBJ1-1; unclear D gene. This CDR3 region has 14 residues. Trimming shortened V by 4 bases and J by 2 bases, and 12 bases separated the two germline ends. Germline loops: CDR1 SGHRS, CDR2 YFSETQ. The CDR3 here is CASSHNTENTEAFF. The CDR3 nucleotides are TGCGCCAGCAGCCACAACACGGAAAACACTGAAGCTTTCTTT.

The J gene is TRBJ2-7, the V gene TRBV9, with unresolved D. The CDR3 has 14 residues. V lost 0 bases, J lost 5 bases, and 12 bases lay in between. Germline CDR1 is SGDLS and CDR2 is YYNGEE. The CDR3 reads CASSVGKGENEQYF. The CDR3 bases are TGTGCCAGCAGCGTAGGTAAAGGTGAAAACGAGCAGTACTTC.

For the CDR3, the DNA is TGTGCCACCAGCAGAGCCGGGACAGGAGATGAAAAACTGTTTTTT. Its translation is CATSRAGTGDEKLFF. The V gene is TRBV15, the J gene TRBJ1-4, with 8 bases aligning to TRBD1. This CDR3 spans 15 amino acids. The V gene end was trimmed by 1 base and the J gene end by 6 bases; junction bases not matched to a gene: 4. CDR1 and CDR2 from the germline V gene are LNHNV and YYDKDF (reference sequence).

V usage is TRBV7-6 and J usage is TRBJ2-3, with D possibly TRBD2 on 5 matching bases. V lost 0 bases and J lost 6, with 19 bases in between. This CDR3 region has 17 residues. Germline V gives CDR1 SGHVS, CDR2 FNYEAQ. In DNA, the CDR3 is TGTGCCAGCAGCTTAGCGGCCCCGAGCGGACTCTTGGATACGCAGTATTTT. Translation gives CASSLAAPSGLLDTQYF.

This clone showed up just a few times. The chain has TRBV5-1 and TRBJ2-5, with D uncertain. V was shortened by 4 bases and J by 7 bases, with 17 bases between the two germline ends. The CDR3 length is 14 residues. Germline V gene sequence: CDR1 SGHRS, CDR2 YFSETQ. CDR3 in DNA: TGCGCCAGCAGCCGTGCCTATGGGGATGGGACCCAGTACTTC. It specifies CASSRAYGDGTQYF.

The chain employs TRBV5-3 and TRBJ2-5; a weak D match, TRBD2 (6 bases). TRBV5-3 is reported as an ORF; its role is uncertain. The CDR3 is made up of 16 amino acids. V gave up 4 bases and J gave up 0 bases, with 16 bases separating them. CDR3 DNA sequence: TGTGCCAGAAGCGCGGGACTCGCAATGTACCAAGAGACCCAGTACTTC. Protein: CARSAGLAMYQETQYF.

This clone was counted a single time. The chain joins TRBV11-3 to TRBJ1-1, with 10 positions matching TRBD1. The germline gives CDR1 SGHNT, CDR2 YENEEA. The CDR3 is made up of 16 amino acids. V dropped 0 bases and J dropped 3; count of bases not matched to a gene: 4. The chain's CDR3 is CASSLDGQGGDTEAFF. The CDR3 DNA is TGTGCCAGCAGCTTAGATGGACAGGGGGGTGACACTGAAGCTTTCTTT.

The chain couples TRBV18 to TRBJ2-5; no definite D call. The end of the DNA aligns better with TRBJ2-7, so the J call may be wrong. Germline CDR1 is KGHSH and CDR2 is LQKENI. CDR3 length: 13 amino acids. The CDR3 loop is CASSPRQNYEQYF. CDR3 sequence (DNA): TGTGCCAGCTCACCACGGCAGAACTACGAGCAGTACTTC.

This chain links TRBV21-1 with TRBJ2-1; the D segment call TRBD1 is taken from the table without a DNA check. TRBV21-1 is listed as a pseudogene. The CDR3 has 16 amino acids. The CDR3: CASSTRQSSSYNEQFF. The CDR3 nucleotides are TGTGCCAGCAGCACCAGACAGTCGAGCTCCTACAATGAGCAGTTCTTC.

The CDR3 sequence: CASSPGQDYGYTF. The CDR3 DNA reads TGTGCCAGCTCACCAGGACAGGACTATGGCTACACCTTC. V is TRBV18 and J is TRBJ1-2; 7 positions match TRBD1. Germline lookup yields CDR1 KGHSH and CDR2 LQKENI. J was trimmed by 3 bases and V by 2 bases; bases with no gene match: 0. The CDR3 runs to 13 residues.

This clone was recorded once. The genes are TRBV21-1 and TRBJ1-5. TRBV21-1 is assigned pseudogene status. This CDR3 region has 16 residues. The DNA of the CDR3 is TGTGCCAGCAGCGCCCGACGCGGGAGGGTGGAACAGCCCCAGCATTTT. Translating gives CASSARRGRVEQPQHF.

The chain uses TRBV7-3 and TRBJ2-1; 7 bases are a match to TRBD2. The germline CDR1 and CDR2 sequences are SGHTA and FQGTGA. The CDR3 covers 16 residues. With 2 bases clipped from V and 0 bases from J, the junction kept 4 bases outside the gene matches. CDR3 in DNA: TGTGCCAGCAGCTTAGGAGCGGGGAGCTCCTACAATGAGCAGTTCTTC. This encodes CASSLGAGSSYNEQFF.

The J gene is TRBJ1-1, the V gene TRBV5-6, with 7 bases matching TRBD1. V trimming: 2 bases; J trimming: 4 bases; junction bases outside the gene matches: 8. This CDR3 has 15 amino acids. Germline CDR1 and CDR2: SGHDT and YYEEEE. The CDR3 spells CASSFRGRVSTEAFF. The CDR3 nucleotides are TGTGCCAGCAGCTTCAGGGGGAGGGTGAGCACTGAAGCTTTCTTT.

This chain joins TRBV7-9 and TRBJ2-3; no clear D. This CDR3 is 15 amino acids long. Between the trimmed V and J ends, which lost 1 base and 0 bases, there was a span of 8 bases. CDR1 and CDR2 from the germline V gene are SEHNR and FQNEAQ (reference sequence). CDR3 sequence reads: CASSLVGSSTDTQYF. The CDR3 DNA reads TGTGCCAGCAGCTTAGTAGGCTCTAGCACAGATACGCAGTATTTT.

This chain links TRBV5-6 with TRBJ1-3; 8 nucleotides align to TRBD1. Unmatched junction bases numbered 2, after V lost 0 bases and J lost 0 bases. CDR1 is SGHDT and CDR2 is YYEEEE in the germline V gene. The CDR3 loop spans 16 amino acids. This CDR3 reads CASSLGQGFSGNTIYF. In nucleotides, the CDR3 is TGTGCCAGCAGCTTGGGACAGGGGTTCTCTGGAAACACCATATATTTT.